This TCR beta chain was identified during a study of cytomegalovirus exposure and HLA in healthy donors. Primers included in the PCR were 60 Vbeta and 13 Jbeta primers. Data came from immunoSEQ multiplex PCR; TCRdb stores just in-frame clones and leaves some out. In the table there are 90,000 to 150,000 clones, about three quarters of which are singletons. Sequencing was carried out using PBMCs. This receptor was obtained from a middle-aged woman in good health and CMV-seropositive.

The CDR3 region has the DNA TGTGCCAGCAGCCGCCTCGGGACACCTTACAATGAGCAGTTCTTC. Its protein is CASSRLGTPYNEQFF. V is TRBV7-9 and J is TRBJ2-1; D perhaps matches TRBD1 (6 bases). V was clipped by 5 bases and J by 4 bases, with 15 bases between them. Per germline, CDR1 SEHNR and CDR2 FQNEAQ (reference sequence). The CDR3 runs to 15 residues.